Reported below is one T cell receptor beta chain. Antigen specificity is unknown. The data were produced by immunoSEQ multiplex PCR, yet TCRdb's version contains in-frame clones alone and is incomplete. Found here are under 25,000 clones, approximately 97% of them singletons; the top ten hold around 0.3%. Sorting defined conventional CD4 T cells as CD4+CD127+. The CDR3 runs 15 residues. CDR1 SGHNT and CDR2 YENEEA come from the germline V gene. Trimming took 6 bases from V and 0 from J, leaving 12 bases between them. This sample is part of a study of B cell selection in AIRE deficiency. Findings and caveats of the study: TCRbeta-only data showed under 45% of shared healthy Treg sequences in healthy Tconv. Shared Treg sequences were biased toward short CDR3s with few non-templated nucleotide insertions. Of 3657 shared Treg TCRbeta sequences, over 25% were healthy-only, 7.5% to 9.5% patient-only. In TCRBV usage, CDR3 length and diversity, patient Tconv and Treg cells matched healthy donors.

This clonotype was sampled from a human donor with AIRE deficiency. The material sequenced was conventional CD4+ T cells sorted from PBMCs. The rearrangement links TRBV11-3 to TRBJ1-3, with a tentative D call TRBD1 (6 bases). The CDR3 here is CASSRDTYSGNTIYF. DNA of the CDR3: TGTGCCAGCAGTCGGGACACTTACTCTGGAAACACCATATATTTT.